The present T cell receptor beta chain was sequenced within a study of shared clonotypes between healthy human individuals. Repertoires were generated with immunoSEQ multiplex PCR, while TCRdb's copy carries only in-frame clones and drops some. The sample lists more than 900,000 clones, 70% to 80% occurring once. The germline CDR1 and CDR2 sequences are GTSNPN and SVGIG (reference sequence). V gave up 3 bases and J gave up 9 bases, with 15 bases separating them. The CDR3 sequence is 12 residues long. This receptor was identified in a man aged 18 to 29 in good health. Some clones in this sample may be carry-over from other donors' samples. The sequenced material came from memory CD4+ T cells from PBMCs. Subset here: CD45RA-negative fraction. The V call is TRBV30, the J call TRBJ2-7, with D perhaps TRBD1 or TRBD2 (5 bases each). This CDR3 reads CAWSSGTLWQYF. The CDR3 DNA reads TGTGCCTGGAGCTCCGGGACCTTATGGCAGTACTTC.